This TCR beta chain derives from a study of blood T cell repertoires in COVID-19. Across the study: Donors in the United States, Italy and Spain gave samples during acute or convalescent COVID-19. T cells, B-cell-depleted T cells, or PBMCs provided the cDNA or gDNA that served as material.

Germline trimming cut 5 bases from V and 4 bases from J; bases unmatched to any gene: 9. Germline V CDR1 and CDR2: MNHEY, SMNVEV (reference sequence). CDR3 length: 16 residues. Original data processing: From reference gene primer amplification, estimates of nucleated cell counts were derived. Clones were read by immunoSEQ multiplex PCR, and TCRdb kept only the in-frame ones, dropping some. Clone size and the V and J calls come from that table; the DNA yielded D and trimming. The repertoire holds around 150,000 clones, with just under 90% as singletons. Sequenced sample: peripheral blood. This chain uses TRBV27 with TRBJ2-1; 9 nucleotides align to TRBD1. This sequence originates from a woman aged 70 to 79 with COVID-19, enrolled during active disease. As DNA, the CDR3 is TGTGCCAGCAGTAACGCTGGGACAGGGTTTTACAATGAGCAGTTCTTC. The encoded protein is CASSNAGTGFYNEQFF.